One T cell receptor beta chain is described in this entry. Controls were drawn from healthy donors and were matched for age and sex. This sample was taken from a study of CD8 T cells in Susac syndrome. The CDR3 totals 14 residues. V gave up 2 bases and J gave up 7 bases; unmatched junction bases: 2. An input of 0.5 to 1 ug of RNA was subjected to reverse transcription using random hexamers. TCRdb re-called the immunoSEQ multiplex PCR reads through MiXCR, storing one row per CDR3 protein. The sample contains under 200,000 distinct CDR3 sequences, 95% of which appear only once. The genes are TRBV12-3 or TRBV12-4 and TRBJ1-6, with 7 nucleotides matching TRBD1. This receptor was taken from a human donor in good health. Sequencing input: CD4+ T cells from PBMCs. The CDR3 is CASSLTDRNSPLHF. The DNA of the CDR3 is TGTGCCAGCAGTTTAACGGACAGGAATTCACCCCTCCACTTT.